These 8 T cell receptor beta chains originate from one sample sequenced in a study of beta chain features in type 1 diabetes. The investigators reverse transcribed all of the isolated RNA, so they sequenced expressed TCRB transcripts. Profiled with immunoSEQ multiplex PCR; TCRdb holds only in-frame clones, not every one. The sample holds 150,000 to 200,000 clones, just over 9% seen once. The sequenced material came from central memory CD4+ T cells from blood. The receptors were sampled from a woman aged 18-29 years in good health.

V usage is TRBV5-6 and J usage is TRBJ1-2; D is undetermined. The CDR3 is 15 amino acids. V lost 3 bases to trimming and J lost 2 bases, with 14 bases between them. Germline loops: CDR1 SGHDT, CDR2 YYEEEE. CDR3 in DNA: TGTGCCAGCAGCTCACTTTTACTCTCAAACTATGGCTACACCTTC. Encoded protein: CASSSLLLSNYGYTF. Supplemented by reference TRBV5-6 and TRBJ1-2, the full variable domain reads DAGVTQSPTHLIKTRGQQVTLRCSPKSGHDTVSWYQQALGQGPQFIFQYYEEEERQRGNFPDRFSGHQFPNYSSELNVNALLLGDSALYLCASSSLLLSNYGYTFGSGTRLTVV.

The rearrangement uses TRBV10-3 and TRBJ2-7; no definite D call. Trimming took 11 bases from V and 3 from J, leaving 17 bases between them. Germline assignment: CDR1 ENHRY and CDR2 SYGVKD. The length of the CDR3 is 13 residues. This chain's CDR3 is CASTQVSGYEQYF. The CDR3 nucleotides read TGTGCCTCCACCCAAGTGTCGGGCTACGAGCAGTACTTC.

This rearrangement joins TRBV28 to TRBJ2-7, with D unclear. This CDR3 spans 12 amino acids. The germline V and J ends were trimmed by 5 bases and 3 bases, with 8 bases remaining between them. CDR1 and CDR2 from the germline V gene are MDHEN and SYDVKM. The CDR3 here is CASSTRSYEQYF. CDR3 coding DNA: TGTGCCAGCAGTACGCGTAGCTACGAGCAGTACTTC.

This clone was seen ten or more times. The CDR3 nucleotides are TGCGCCAGCAGCCAACTAGCGGGATACAATGAGCAGTTCTTC. This translates into CASSQLAGYNEQFF. The chain employs TRBV4-1 and TRBJ2-1; 9 bases fit TRBD2. The CDR3 totals 14 residues. Germline V gene sequence: CDR1 MGHRA, CDR2 YSYEKL. The trim removed 2 bases at V and 4 bases at J, leaving 0 bases unmatched.

This sequence joins TRBV20-1 and TRBJ2-7; no firm D call. The V end was cut by 3 bases, the J end by 6 bases, with 9 bases between. Germline V gene data show CDR1 as DFQATT and CDR2 as SNEGSKA (reference sequence). The CDR3 is 11 amino acids. CDR3 region: CSARPAGEQYF. The CDR3 nucleotides read TGCAGTGCTAGGCCTGCCGGCGAGCAGTACTTC.

This clone was observed a handful of times. The chain joins TRBV7-9 to TRBJ2-6, with D unclear. This CDR3 comprises 11 residues. V lost 9 bases and J lost 9, with 9 bases in between. Germline values: CDR1 SEHNR, CDR2 FQNEAQ (reference sequence). The CDR3 sequence: CASSGDNVLTF. The CDR3 nucleotides read TGTGCCAGTAGTGGAGACAACGTCCTGACTTTC.

V is TRBV29-1 and J is TRBJ2-3; D gene ambiguous. The CDR3 contains 13 residues. Per germline, CDR1 SQVTM and CDR2 ANQGSEA. The V gene lost 0 bases and the J gene lost 3 bases, with 7 bases spanning the gap. The CDR3 here is CSVEDLQTDTQYF. The CDR3 DNA follows: TGCAGCGTTGAAGATCTCCAGACAGATACGCAGTATTTT.

This clone was counted a few times. The V gene is TRBV5-6, the J gene TRBJ2-3; TRBD1 matches 7 bases. The length of the CDR3 is 15 residues. Per the germline V gene, CDR1 is SGHDT and CDR2 is YYEEEE. Trimming at V came to 4 bases and at J to 6 bases, leaving 11 bases not matched to a gene. CDR3 sequence: CASSLDRALWDTQYF. CDR3 bases: TGTGCCAGCAGCCTCGACAGGGCCCTCTGGGATACGCAGTATTTT.